A single sample gave rise to the 27 T cell receptor beta chains below, sequenced in a study of cytomegalovirus exposure and HLA in healthy donors. Both 60 Vbeta primers and 13 Jbeta primers went into the PCR. Produced via immunoSEQ multiplex PCR; TCRdb's table is partial and in-frame only. The sample yields some 110,000 clones, roughly 68% seen once. Sequencing input: PBMCs. The receptors stem from a woman aged 30 to 39 in good health and CMV-seronegative.

In this sample, this clone turned up a few times. The rearrangement links TRBV6-5 to TRBJ2-7, with unresolved D. CDR1 MNHEY and CDR2 SVGAGI come from the germline V gene. This CDR3 region has 11 residues. The V gene lost 2 bases and the J gene lost 5 bases, with 4 bases spanning the gap. The CDR3, as DNA: TGTGCCAGCAGTTACGAGGACGAGCAGTACTTC. Its translation: CASSYEDEQYF.

The chain carries TRBV10-3 and TRBJ2-3; D is perhaps TRBD2 (6 bases). The V end was cut by 0 bases, the J end by 0 bases, with 13 bases between. The CDR3 runs to 17 residues. The V gene's germline CDR1 is ENHRY and CDR2 SYGVKD. The CDR3: CAISESKGLSSTDTQYF. CDR3 coding DNA: TGTGCCATCAGTGAGTCGAAGGGACTGTCTAGCACAGATACGCAGTATTTT.

The chain joins TRBV7-6 to TRBJ2-3; weak D call: TRBD2 (6 bases). V dropped 5 bases and J dropped 4 bases, with 16 bases sitting between them. Germline CDR1 SGHVS, CDR2 FNYEAQ. This CDR3 has 15 residues. CDR3 DNA: TGTGCCAGCAGCACGGGACTCTCATCCTCAGATACGCAGTATTTT. This codes for CASSTGLSSSDTQYF.

V and J are TRBV27 and TRBJ2-1; 9 bases map to TRBD1. This CDR3 has 16 residues. V was pared by 0 bases and J by 4 bases, with 4 bases of the junction left unmatched. Germline CDR1 MNHEY, CDR2 SMNVEV (reference sequence). CDR3 residues: CASSLSAGTGYNEQFF. CDR3 nucleotides: TGTGCCAGCAGTTTATCAGCGGGGACAGGGTACAATGAGCAGTTCTTC.

The rearrangement links TRBV5-4 to TRBJ2-1; 7 bases are shared with TRBD2. V was pared by 4 bases and J by 0 bases, with 4 bases of the junction left unmatched. CDR1 and CDR2 from the germline V gene are SGHNT and YYREEE (reference sequence). This CDR3 has 15 residues. The CDR3 sequence: CASSPGGSSYNEQFF. CDR3 in DNA: TGTGCCAGCAGCCCGGGGGGAAGCTCCTACAATGAGCAGTTCTTC.

This clone was counted a few times. V and J are TRBV5-4 and TRBJ1-1; D is perhaps TRBD1 (6 bases). The CDR3 loop spans 15 amino acids. The germline CDR1 and CDR2 sequences are SGHNT and YYREEE (reference sequence). V was clipped by 5 bases and J by 3 bases, with 17 bases between them. Here the CDR3 DNA reads TGTGCCAGCAGACGATCGGACAGTCCCGACACTGAAGCTTTCTTT. This translates into CASRRSDSPDTEAFF.

This clone was seen a handful of times. This rearrangement joins TRBV5-1 to TRBJ1-3; weak D call: TRBD1 (5 bases). Germline V gene sequence: CDR1 SGHRS, CDR2 YFSETQ. Trimming took 0 bases from V and 2 from J, leaving 18 bases between them. The CDR3 contains 18 residues. CDR3 DNA: TGCGCCAGCAGCTTGGATGTAGCGGGACTCCTAACTGGAAACACCATATATTTT. It encodes CASSLDVAGLLTGNTIYF.

V usage is TRBV30 and J usage is TRBJ1-6, with D maybe TRBD1 (5 bases). V was clipped by 0 bases and J by 7 bases, with 10 bases between them. Germline lookup yields CDR1 GTSNPN and CDR2 SVGIG (reference sequence). The CDR3 sequence is 14 residues long. This chain's CDR3 is CAWSVLGLNSPLHF. The CDR3 coding sequence is TGTGCCTGGAGTGTTTTGGGACTCAATTCACCCCTCCACTTT.

CDR3 in amino acids: CASSNQGISNTEAFF. CDR3 nucleotide sequence: TGCGCCAGCAGCAATCAGGGAATTTCGAACACTGAAGCTTTCTTT. The V gene is TRBV5-1, the J gene TRBJ1-1; D is perhaps TRBD1 (5 bases). V gave up 4 bases and J gave up 1 base, with 14 bases separating them. Germline assignment: CDR1 SGHRS and CDR2 YFSETQ. CDR3 length equals 15 residues.

The V gene is TRBV15, the J gene TRBJ2-1; 8 nucleotides align to TRBD2. V shed 5 bases, J shed 4 bases, and the junction held 7 bases outside the gene matches. CDR1 is LNHNV and CDR2 is YYDKDF in the germline V gene (reference sequence). This CDR3 comprises 15 residues. CDR3 coding DNA: TGTGCCACCAGCCCCCGGGCGGGAGGATACAATGAGCAGTTCTTC. Translated, it gives CATSPRAGGYNEQFF. Drawing the rest from reference TRBV15 and TRBJ2-1, the complete variable domain is DAMVIQNPRYQVTQFGKPVTLSCSQTLNHNVMYWYQQKSSQAPKLLFHYYDKDFNNEADTPDNFQSRRPNTSFCFLDIRSPGLGDTAMYLCATSPRAGGYNEQFFGPGTRLTVL.

In this sample, this clone turned up a few times. The V gene is TRBV4-1, the J gene TRBJ1-2; D is perhaps TRBD1 (6 bases). CDR3 length: 15 amino acids. Germline V gene data show CDR1 as MGHRA and CDR2 as YSYEKL. Trimming removed 0 bases from V and 5 bases from J, with 13 bases in between. The CDR3 bases are TGCGCCAGCAGCCAAGATGGTTCAGGGGCGTATGGCTACACCTTC. Its translation: CASSQDGSGAYGYTF.

This clone was seen a few times. The rearrangement uses TRBV7-9 and TRBJ2-3, with 10 bases matching TRBD2. The germline gives CDR1 SEHNR, CDR2 FQNEAQ (reference sequence). V lost 5 bases, J lost 5 bases, and 10 bases stayed unmatched. The CDR3 contains 16 residues. CDR3 DNA: TGTGCCAGCAGCCCCCGTCGCGGACTAGCGGAAGATACGCAGTATTTT. This encodes CASSPRRGLAEDTQYF.

V gene TRBV11-3 combines with J gene TRBJ2-5; 12 bases align to TRBD2. Germline CDR1 is SGHNT and CDR2 is YENEEA. This CDR3 comprises 17 residues. V gave up 3 bases and J gave up 2 bases; unmatched junction bases: 7. CDR3: CASSFGTSGPTQETQYF. The CDR3 bases are TGTGCCAGCAGCTTCGGGACTAGCGGGCCTACGCAAGAGACCCAGTACTTC.

This clone was recorded a few times. This chain connects TRBV28 to TRBJ1-4; D unclear. Trimming cost V 8 bases and J 6 bases, with 10 bases left between them. Germline CDR1 and CDR2: MDHEN and SYDVKM. CDR3 length equals 12 residues. The CDR3 DNA reads TGTGCCAGCGGGCGGGTGGATGAAAAACTGTTTTTT. Protein sequence: CASGRVDEKLFF.

This chain links TRBV28 with TRBJ1-4; D is unclear. V lost 3 bases to trimming and J lost 5 bases, with 4 bases between them. The CDR3 consists of 12 residues. Germline values: CDR1 MDHEN, CDR2 SYDVKM. The CDR3 protein is CASSLANEKLFF. The CDR3 DNA reads TGTGCCAGCAGTTTGGCAAATGAAAAACTGTTTTTT.

The CDR3 coding sequence is TGTGCCAGCACCAGCGCACAGGGTCGGCACACCGGGGAGCTGTTTTTT. Its translation is CASTSAQGRHTGELFF. The V and J genes are TRBV5-4 and TRBJ2-2, with D perhaps TRBD1 (6 bases). V dropped 6 bases and J dropped 3 bases, with 18 bases sitting between them. This CDR3 is 16 amino acids long. The germline gives CDR1 SGHNT, CDR2 YYREEE (reference sequence).

The chain links TRBV12-2 to TRBJ2-3; the table gives TRBD1 as D, unverified against the DNA. TRBV12-2 is an annotated pseudogene. The CDR3 length is 19 residues. The CDR3 DNA sequence: TGTGCAAGTCGCTTAGACGAACCATCAGGGGCTTCTCTCACAGATACGCAGTATTTT. It specifies CASRLDEPSGASLTDTQYF.

The V and J genes are TRBV9 and TRBJ2-3; 10 bases map to TRBD1. Germline values: CDR1 SGDLS, CDR2 YYNGEE. V shed 3 bases and J 3 bases; nucleotides not matched to a gene: 13. CDR3 length: 18 residues. In DNA, the CDR3 is TGTGCCAGCAGCGCCCCACTGGGAGGGACAGGGGCTACAGATACGCAGTATTTT. Encoded protein: CASSAPLGGTGATDTQYF.

The chain joins TRBV11-2 to TRBJ2-1; tentative D call: TRBD2 (6 bases). V was trimmed by 4 bases and J by 12 bases, leaving 22 bases between them. The length of the CDR3 is 15 residues. CDR1 is SGHAT, CDR2 FQNNGV, per germline. The CDR3 loop reads CASSSAGLGGLGQFF. The CDR3 DNA is TGTGCCAGCAGCTCTGCGGGACTGGGGGGTTTGGGGCAGTTCTTC.

Turning to this clone: Compared with germline, one end of the junction differs, possibly owing to a read error. J is TRBJ2-5 and V is TRBV29-1, with TRBD1 matching 11 bases. The germline gives CDR1 SQVTM, CDR2 ANQGSEA. CDR3 length: 14 amino acids. The CDR3 reads CSVRTGGLREAQYF. The CDR3 nucleotides read TGCAGCGTGAGGACAGGGGGCCTAAGAGAGGCCCAGTACTTC.

This sequence joins TRBV7-9 and TRBJ1-2; D ambiguous. Germline V gene data show CDR1 as SEHNR and CDR2 as FQNEAQ (reference sequence). The CDR3 is 16 amino acids. The V gene lost 5 bases and the J gene lost 0 bases, with 16 bases spanning the gap. The CDR3 loop reads CASSAARTGANYGYTF. As DNA, the CDR3 is TGTGCCAGCAGCGCGGCGAGAACGGGAGCTAACTATGGCTACACCTTC.

The chain links TRBV28 to TRBJ2-5; TRBD1 matches at 7 bases. The J segment lost 2 bases and the V segment lost 5 bases, leaving 14 bases of the junction unmatched. CDR1 and CDR2 from the germline V gene are MDHEN and SYDVKM. The CDR3 covers 17 residues. CDR3 sequence: CASSLQRQGFKQETQYF. CDR3 bases: TGTGCCAGCAGTCTCCAACGACAGGGCTTCAAACAAGAGACCCAGTACTTC. Combining the CDR3 with reference TRBV28 and TRBJ2-5 gives the whole variable domain DVKVTQSSRYLVKRTGEKVFLECVQDMDHENMFWYRQDPGLGLRLIYFSYDVKMKEKGDIPEGYSVSREKKERFSLILESASTNQTSMYLCASSLQRQGFKQETQYFGPGTRLLVL.

This chain links TRBV18 with TRBJ2-1, with 9 bases aligning to TRBD2. Germline V CDR1 and CDR2: KGHSH, LQKENI. The CDR3 length is 16 residues. The trim removed 1 base at V and 2 bases at J, leaving 3 bases unmatched. The CDR3 DNA sequence: TGTGCCAGCTCACCACAACAGCGGGGGGCCTACAATGAGCAGTTCTTC. It yields the protein CASSPQQRGAYNEQFF.

The genes are TRBV5-1 and TRBJ2-1, with TRBD2 identical over 10 bases. CDR3 size: 14 residues. Trimming removed 2 bases from V and 7 bases from J; junction bases left unmatched: 3. The V gene's germline CDR1 is SGHRS and CDR2 YFSETQ. The CDR3 is CASSLSGRGNEQFF. Here the CDR3 DNA reads TGCGCCAGCAGCTTAAGCGGGAGGGGGAATGAGCAGTTCTTC.

This rearrangement joins TRBV2 to TRBJ2-1; 9 bases are a match to TRBD1. Trimming cost V 7 bases and J 7 bases; bases outside gene matches: 14. The CDR3 consists of 16 residues. The V gene's germline CDR1 is SNHLY and CDR2 FYNNEI. The CDR3 sequence: CASNKLTGGSGNEQFF. CDR3 DNA sequence: TGTGCCAGCAACAAGTTGACAGGGGGTTCTGGAAATGAGCAGTTCTTC.

The chain links TRBV30 to TRBJ2-7, with TRBD1 as a possible D gene (6 bases). This CDR3 has 12 amino acids. Between the trimmed V and J ends, which lost 7 bases and 2 bases, there was a span of 12 bases. Germline CDR1 reads GTSNPN; CDR2 reads SVGIG (reference sequence). This chain's CDR3 is CASGTLAYEQYF. CDR3 nucleotides: TGTGCCTCCGGGACATTGGCCTACGAGCAGTACTTC.

The genes are TRBV9 and TRBJ1-2; D possibly corresponds to TRBD1 (5 bases). The CDR3 contains 15 residues. CDR1 and CDR2 from the germline V gene are SGDLS and YYNGEE. Between the trimmed V and J ends, which lost 4 bases and 8 bases, there was a span of 21 bases. CDR3 protein: CASSPSGGERVGYTF. CDR3 coding DNA: TGTGCCAGCAGCCCGTCGGGAGGGGAACGCGTCGGCTACACCTTC. Full variable domain (rest looked up from reference TRBV9 and TRBJ1-2): DSGVTQTPKHLITATGQRVTLRCSPRSGDLSVYWYQQSLDQGLQFLIQYYNGEERAKGNILERFSAQQFPDLHSELNLSSLELGDSALYFCASSPSGGERVGYTFGSGTRLTVV.